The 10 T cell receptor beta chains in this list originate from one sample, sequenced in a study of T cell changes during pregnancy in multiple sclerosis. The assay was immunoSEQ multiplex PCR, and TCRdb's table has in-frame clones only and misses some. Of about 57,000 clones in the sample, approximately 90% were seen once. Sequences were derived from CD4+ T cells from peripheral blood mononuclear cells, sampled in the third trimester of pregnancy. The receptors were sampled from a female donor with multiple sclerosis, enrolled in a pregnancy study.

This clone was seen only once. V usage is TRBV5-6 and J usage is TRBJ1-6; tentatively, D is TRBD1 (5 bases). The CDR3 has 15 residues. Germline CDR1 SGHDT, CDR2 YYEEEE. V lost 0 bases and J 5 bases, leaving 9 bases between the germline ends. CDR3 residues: CASSLVQGNNSPLHF. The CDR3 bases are TGTGCCAGCAGCTTGGTGCAGGGTAATAATTCACCCCTCCACTTT.

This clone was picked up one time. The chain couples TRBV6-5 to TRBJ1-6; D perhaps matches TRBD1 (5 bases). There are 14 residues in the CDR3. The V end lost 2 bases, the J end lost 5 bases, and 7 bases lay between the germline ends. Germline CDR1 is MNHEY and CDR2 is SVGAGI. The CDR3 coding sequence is TGTGCCAGCAGTTACGGACAAAATAATTCACCCCTCCACTTT. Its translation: CASSYGQNNSPLHF.

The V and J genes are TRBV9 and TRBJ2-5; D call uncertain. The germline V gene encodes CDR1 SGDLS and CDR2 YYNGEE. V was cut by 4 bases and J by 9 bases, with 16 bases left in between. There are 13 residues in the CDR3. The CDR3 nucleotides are TGTGCCAGCAGCCCGTGGGCCGAAGGTGCCCAGTACTTC. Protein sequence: CASSPWAEGAQYF.

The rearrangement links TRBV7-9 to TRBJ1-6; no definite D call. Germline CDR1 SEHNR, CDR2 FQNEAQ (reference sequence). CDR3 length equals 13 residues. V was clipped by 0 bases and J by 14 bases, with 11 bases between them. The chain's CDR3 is CASSLAEESTLHF. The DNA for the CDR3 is TGTGCCAGCAGCTTAGCCGAGGAGTCCACCCTCCACTTT. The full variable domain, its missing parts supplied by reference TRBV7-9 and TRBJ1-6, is DTGVSQNPRHKITKRGQNVTFRCDPISEHNRLYWYRQTLGQGPEFLTYFQNEAQLEKSRLLSDRFSAERPKGSFSTLEIQRTEQGDSAMYLCASSLAEESTLHFGNGTRLTVT.

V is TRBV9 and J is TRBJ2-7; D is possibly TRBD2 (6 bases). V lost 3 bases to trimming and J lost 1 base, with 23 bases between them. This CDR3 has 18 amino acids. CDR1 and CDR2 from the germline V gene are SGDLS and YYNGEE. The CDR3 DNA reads TGTGCCAGCAGCGAGGCCCCCTCGCGGAGGGAGGCGTCCTACGAGCAGTACTTC. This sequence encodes CASSEAPSRREASYEQYF.

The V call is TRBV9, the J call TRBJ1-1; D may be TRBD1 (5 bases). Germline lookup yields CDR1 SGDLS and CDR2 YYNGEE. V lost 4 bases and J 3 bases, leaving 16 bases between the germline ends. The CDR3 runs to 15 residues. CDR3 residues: CASSPRGAGDTEAFF. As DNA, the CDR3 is TGTGCCAGCAGCCCCAGAGGGGCGGGGGACACTGAAGCTTTCTTT.

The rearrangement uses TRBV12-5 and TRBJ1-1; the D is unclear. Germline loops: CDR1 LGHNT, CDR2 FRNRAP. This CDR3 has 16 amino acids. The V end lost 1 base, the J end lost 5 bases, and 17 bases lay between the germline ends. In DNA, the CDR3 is TGTGCTAGTGGTTTGGGCTCTACTTTCAGGTCTACTGAAGCTTTCTTT. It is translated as CASGLGSTFRSTEAFF.

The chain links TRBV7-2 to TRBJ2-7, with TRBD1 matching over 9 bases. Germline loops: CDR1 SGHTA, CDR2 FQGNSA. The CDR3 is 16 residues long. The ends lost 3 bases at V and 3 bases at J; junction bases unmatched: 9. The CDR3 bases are TGTGCCAGCAGCTTCGGAGAACCGGGACAGGGCTACGAGCAGTACTTC. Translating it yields CASSFGEPGQGYEQYF.

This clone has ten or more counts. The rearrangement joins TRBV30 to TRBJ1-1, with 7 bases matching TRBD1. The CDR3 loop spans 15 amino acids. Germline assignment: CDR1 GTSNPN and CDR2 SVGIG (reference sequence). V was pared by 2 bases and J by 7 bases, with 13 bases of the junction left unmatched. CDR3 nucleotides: TGTGCCTGGAGTACCCTGGGGGCATCAGGGGGTGAAGCTTTCTTT. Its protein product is CAWSTLGASGGEAFF.

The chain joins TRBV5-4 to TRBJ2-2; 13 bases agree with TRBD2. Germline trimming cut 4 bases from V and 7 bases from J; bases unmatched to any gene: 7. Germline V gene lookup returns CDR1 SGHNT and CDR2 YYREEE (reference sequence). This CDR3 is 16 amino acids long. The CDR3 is CASSAGGTSGDGELFF. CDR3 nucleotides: TGTGCCAGCAGCGCGGGCGGGACTAGCGGGGACGGGGAGCTGTTTTTT.